These 26 T cell receptor beta chains share one sample of origin, sequenced in a study of T cell responses to AZD1222 COVID-19 vaccine. Libraries were prepared by immunoSEQ multiplex PCR; TCRdb keeps only in-frame clonotypes and omits some of them. The table lists 150,000 to 200,000 clones, 90% of them singletons, with less than 6.5% in the top ten. The sequences come from peripheral blood, collected 28 days after the second AZD1222 dose. These receptors were taken from an adult who received the AZD1222 COVID-19 vaccine.

The chain couples TRBV3-1 (or the pseudogene TRBV3-2) to TRBJ2-5; D unresolved. This CDR3 comprises 14 residues. From germline, CDR1 is LGHDT and CDR2 YNNKEL (reference sequence). The V and J ends lost 0 bases and 5 bases respectively, with 10 bases between them. CDR3 DNA: TGTGCCAGCAGCCAAGAGAGGCTTTTTGAGACCCAGTACTTC. Translation gives CASSQERLFETQYF.

The chain employs TRBV9 and TRBJ2-1; D perhaps matches TRBD2 (6 bases). The CDR3 has 15 residues. Germline CDR1 and CDR2: SGDLS and YYNGEE. V was trimmed by 0 bases and J by 12 bases, leaving 19 bases between them. CDR3 protein: CASSVVGGSVDRQFF. The CDR3 bases are TGTGCCAGCAGCGTAGTTGGGGGGAGTGTCGACCGGCAGTTCTTC.

The chain employs TRBV7-8 and TRBJ2-1; unclear D gene. This CDR3 has 14 residues. CDR1 SGHVS and CDR2 FQNEAQ come from the germline V gene. V lost 0 bases and J 5 bases, leaving 8 bases between the germline ends. Here the CDR3 reads CASSLAAQHNEQFF. In DNA form, the CDR3 reads TGTGCCAGCAGCTTAGCGGCGCAGCACAATGAGCAGTTCTTC.

J is TRBJ2-7 and V is TRBV21-1; whether TRBD2, the table's D call, matches the DNA was not checked. TRBV21-1 is a documented pseudogene. This CDR3 is 13 amino acids long. The DNA for the CDR3 is TGTGCCAGCAGCACAGGGACTGTCTACGAGCAGTACTTC. As protein: CASSTGTVYEQYF.

The genes are TRBV28 and TRBJ2-1; 8 bases line up with TRBD2. With 5 bases clipped from V and 1 base from J, the junction kept 7 bases outside the gene matches. The CDR3 length is 16 residues. The germline V gene encodes CDR1 MDHEN and CDR2 SYDVKM. CDR3 DNA: TGTGCCAGCAGTACCCCTTCTAGCGGGTCCTACAATGAGCAGTTCTTC. This gives the protein CASSTPSSGSYNEQFF. The complete variable domain, with remaining parts taken from reference TRBV28 and TRBJ2-1, reads DVKVTQSSRYLVKRTGEKVFLECVQDMDHENMFWYRQDPGLGLRLIYFSYDVKMKEKGDIPEGYSVSREKKERFSLILESASTNQTSMYLCASSTPSSGSYNEQFFGPGTRLTVL.

The rearrangement uses TRBV19 and TRBJ1-2, with 9 bases fitting TRBD1. Trimming took 4 bases from V and 1 from J; bases not matched to a gene: 4. The CDR3 extends over 15 amino acids. CDR1 is LNHDA, CDR2 SQIVND, per germline (reference sequence). For the CDR3, the DNA is TGTGCCAGTAGTACCCGACAGGGGGATAACTATGGCTACACCTTC. This encodes CASSTRQGDNYGYTF. The full variable domain, completed using reference TRBV19 and TRBJ1-2, is DGGITQSPKYLFRKEGQNVTLSCEQNLNHDAMYWYRQDPGQGLRLIYYSQIVNDFQKGDIAEGYSVSREKKESFPLTVTSAQKNPTAFYLCASSTRQGDNYGYTFGSGTRLTVV.

The V gene is TRBV5-1, the J gene TRBJ1-1, with TRBD1 matching 9 bases. V gave up 5 bases and J gave up 9 bases; unmatched junction bases: 14. The CDR3 sequence is 15 residues long. Germline V CDR1 and CDR2: SGHRS, YFSETQ. In nucleotides, the CDR3 is TGCGCCAGCAGGGACAGGGGAATGGGCGATCTTAAAGCTTTCTTT. Translation gives CASRDRGMGDLKAFF.

The chain couples TRBV28 to TRBJ2-3, with 8 nucleotides matching TRBD2. J was trimmed by 5 bases and V by 6 bases; bases with no gene match: 7. CDR3 size: 14 residues. CDR1 is MDHEN and CDR2 is SYDVKM in the germline V gene. CDR3 coding DNA: TGTGCCAGCAGCACCGGGACTAGTCGAGATACGCAGTATTTT. This encodes CASSTGTSRDTQYF.

The chain is built from TRBV9 and TRBJ2-7, with D uncertain. The germline CDR1 and CDR2 sequences are SGDLS and YYNGEE. V lost 0 bases to trimming and J lost 2 bases, with 12 bases between them. The CDR3 runs to 15 residues. CDR3 nucleotides: TGTGCCAGCAGCGTAGGGGTCGGCCAAGCCTACGAGCAGTACTTC. It is translated as CASSVGVGQAYEQYF.

Concerning this clone: The junction differs from germline at one of its ends, possibly a read error. The rearrangement uses TRBV7-7 and TRBJ2-3, with D tentatively TRBD1 (5 bases). CDR1 is SSHAT and CDR2 is FNYEAQ in the germline V gene (reference sequence). This CDR3 is 14 amino acids long. The CDR3 sequence: CASSLGVSTDTQYF. CDR3 nucleotides: TGTGCTAGCAGCTTAGGGGTTAGCACAGATACGCAGTATTTT.

V is TRBV5-6 and J is TRBJ1-1, with 9 bases matching TRBD1. J gave up 1 base and V 3 bases, and 1 base lay outside the gene matches. Germline V lookup: CDR1 SGHDT, CDR2 YYEEEE. The CDR3 consists of 14 residues. This CDR3 is CASSWGQGNTEAFF. DNA of the CDR3: TGTGCCAGCAGCTGGGGACAGGGGAACACTGAAGCTTTCTTT.

V is TRBV27 and J is TRBJ2-5, with 13 bases that match TRBD2. Germline V gene lookup returns CDR1 MNHEY and CDR2 SMNVEV (reference sequence). This CDR3 is built from 18 residues. The V gene end was trimmed by 5 bases and the J gene end by 4 bases; junction bases not matched to a gene: 13. CDR3 region: CASSPRTSGSSRRETQYF. The CDR3 nucleotides read TGTGCCAGCAGTCCCCGGACTAGCGGGAGCAGTCGCCGAGAGACCCAGTACTTC.

This chain connects TRBV28 to TRBJ1-5; 7 bases match TRBD1. The CDR3 length is 14 residues. Germline lookup yields CDR1 MDHEN and CDR2 SYDVKM. J lost 7 bases, V lost 3 bases, and 6 bases had no gene match. The CDR3 nucleotides are TGTGCCAGCAGTTTCACCGGGGACAGCCAGCCCCAGCATTTT. Protein: CASSFTGDSQPQHF.

J is TRBJ1-3 and V is TRBV6-2 or TRBV6-3; no clear D. The V and J ends lost 0 bases and 11 bases respectively, with 14 bases between them. Germline-derived CDR1 and CDR2 are MNHEY and SVGEGT. The CDR3 spans 14 residues. The CDR3 DNA reads as TGTGCCAGCAGTTACTCGAGAGCCGGCAAGGCCATATATTTT. Its translation is CASSYSRAGKAIYF.

V and J are TRBV27 and TRBJ1-2, with a tentative D call TRBD1 (5 bases). The germline CDR1 and CDR2 sequences are MNHEY and SMNVEV (reference sequence). There are 15 residues in the CDR3. Between the trimmed V and J ends, which lost 6 bases and 0 bases, there was a span of 14 bases. The DNA of the CDR3 is TGTGCCAGCAGGGCGCCGGGGGTGCCTAACTATGGCTACACCTTC. Residues: CASRAPGVPNYGYTF.

V and J are TRBV28 and TRBJ2-7; 11 bases fit TRBD1. V lost 4 bases and J lost 5; bases outside the gene matches: 1. Germline V gene data show CDR1 as MDHEN and CDR2 as SYDVKM. CDR3 length: 13 residues. CDR3 in DNA: TGTGCCAGCAGTTCGGGACAGGGGGACGAGCAGTACTTC. This translates into CASSSGQGDEQYF.

The chain uses TRBV6-5 and TRBJ1-4, with D perhaps matching TRBD1 (6 bases). Trimming shortened V by 6 bases and J by 8 bases, and 19 bases separated the two germline ends. The germline gives CDR1 MNHEY, CDR2 SVGAGI. The CDR3 is 15 residues long. The CDR3 loop reads CASRPASQGSEKLFF. The CDR3 DNA follows: TGTGCCAGCAGGCCTGCGAGTCAGGGGAGCGAAAAACTGTTTTTT.

The rearrangement uses TRBV5-6 and TRBJ2-5; D call uncertain. V was shortened by 1 base and J by 4 bases, with 8 bases between the two germline ends. CDR3 length: 13 amino acids. Germline V gene sequence: CDR1 SGHDT, CDR2 YYEEEE. The CDR3 is CASSLMTVETQYF. In DNA, the CDR3 is TGTGCCAGCAGCTTGATGACCGTAGAGACCCAGTACTTC.

The chain joins TRBV6-5 to TRBJ2-2; D perhaps matches TRBD2 (5 bases). Trimming pared 0 bases from V and 0 bases from J, leaving 8 bases between. Germline-derived CDR1 and CDR2 are MNHEY and SVGAGI. The CDR3 runs 16 residues. CDR3: CASSYSVGANTGELFF. The CDR3 coding sequence is TGTGCCAGCAGTTACTCGGTGGGAGCGAACACCGGGGAGCTGTTTTTT.

The CDR3: CASSLTNQQGRELFF. CDR3 bases: TGTGCCAGCAGTTTGACCAACCAACAGGGAAGGGAGCTGTTTTTT. The gene calls are TRBV6-5 and TRBJ2-2, with D possibly TRBD1 on 6 matching bases. CDR1 is MNHEY, CDR2 SVGAGI, per germline. Trimming shortened V by 4 bases and J by 9 bases, and 18 bases separated the two germline ends. The CDR3 covers 15 residues.

The chain is built from TRBV28 and TRBJ1-1, with 10 nucleotides matching TRBD1. The CDR3 is made up of 15 amino acids. CDR1 is MDHEN and CDR2 is SYDVKM in the germline V gene. Trimming took 4 bases from V and 4 from J; bases not matched to a gene: 6. The CDR3 protein is CASSSPTGGVTEAFF. The CDR3 bases are TGTGCCAGCAGTTCGCCGACAGGGGGCGTCACTGAAGCTTTCTTT.

This sequence joins TRBV28 and TRBJ1-5; possibly TRBD1 for D (6 bases). Trimming removed 6 bases from V and 5 bases from J, with 23 bases in between. Germline values: CDR1 MDHEN, CDR2 SYDVKM. The CDR3 extends over 17 amino acids. DNA for the CDR3: TGTGCCAGCAGAATAGTCCGGGGGACAAATTCGGATCAGCCCCAGCATTTT. It codes for CASRIVRGTNSDQPQHF.

The genes are TRBV12-3 or TRBV12-4 and TRBJ1-6, with D possibly matching TRBD1 (5 bases). This CDR3 region has 12 residues. The V end lost 6 bases, the J end lost 5 bases, and 5 bases lay between the germline ends. CDR3 protein: CASRGHNSPLHF. CDR3 nucleotide sequence: TGTGCCAGCAGGGGGCATAATTCACCCCTCCACTTT.

On this clone: A junction end diverges from the germline sequence, so it may reflect a read error. V usage is TRBV3-1 (or the pseudogene TRBV3-2) and J usage is TRBJ2-7, with 8 bases matching TRBD1. Germline loops: CDR1 LGHDT, CDR2 YNNKEL (reference sequence). This CDR3 region has 13 residues. The CDR3 DNA sequence: TGTGCCAGCAGCCAAGGTGCTGGGACAGGCGCCCTATTC. Its protein is CASSQGAGTGALF.

The chain is built from TRBV14 and TRBJ1-2; 8 positions agree with TRBD1. The germline CDR1 and CDR2 sequences are SGHDN and FVKESK. V was clipped by 4 bases and J by 6 bases; unmatched bases: 1. The CDR3 is 12 amino acids. The CDR3 nucleotides are TGTGCCAGCAGCCGGGACAGGAATGGCTACACCTTC. Protein product: CASSRDRNGYTF.

This clone appeared once. CDR3 coding DNA: TGTGCCAGCAGATTACCGGGAGTCCAAGTAGGTGAGCAGTTCTTC. Translation: CASRLPGVQVGEQFF. The rearrangement uses TRBV7-2 and TRBJ2-1; TRBD2 might be the D (6 bases). CDR1 SGHTA and CDR2 FQGNSA come from the germline V gene. The CDR3 is 15 amino acids. V dropped 6 bases and J dropped 9 bases, with 21 bases sitting between them.